What follows is one T cell receptor beta chain and its context. Antigen specificity is unknown. Trimming stripped 0 bases from V and 2 bases from J, with 16 bases between. CDR1 and CDR2 from the germline V gene are SQVTM and ANQGSEA. The CDR3 has 16 amino acids. This sample is drawn from a study of T cell clones after liver transplantation. About the research overall: A pre-transplant mixed lymphocyte reaction with TCRbeta sequencing defined graft-donor-reactive clones followed in post-transplant blood. Samples came pre-transplant, pre-randomization before withdrawal, and post-randomization after withdrawal ended.

Study-level results: Low donor cell numbers restricted donor-reactive repertoire measurement in a couple of subjects. Compared with third party-reactive sequences, donor-reactive ones declined more, independent of withdrawal success.

Profiling relied on immunoSEQ multiplex PCR, and the TCRdb table lists in-frame clones only, not all of them. Altogether about 20,000 clones are present, about 94% being singletons, with the ten largest covering around 25%. The receptor's source is a human patient who received a liver transplant. Some of the T cells may derive from the graft donor. The chain recombines TRBV29-1 with TRBJ1-2, with D unresolved. The sample in question was CD8+ T cells from blood, obtained less than 27 months after liver transplant. The CDR3 spells CSVEDRGQEQNYGYTF. As DNA, the CDR3 is TGCAGCGTTGAAGACCGTGGGCAGGAGCAGAACTATGGCTACACCTTC.